Presented here are 6 T cell receptor beta chains from one specimen sequenced in a study of response to subunit inactivated influenza vaccine. From the RT-PCR reads, TCRdb called clonotypes with MiXCR, one entry per CDR3 protein. The table lists hundreds of thousands of distinct CDR3 sequences, roughly 13% of them singletons. Sequenced here: PBMCs from blood, sampled around two weeks before vaccination. These receptors were taken from a man aged 50 to 60 who received an inactivated influenza vaccine.

V and J are TRBV29-1 and TRBJ2-1; 7 nucleotides line up with TRBD1. CDR1 is SQVTM, CDR2 ANQGSEA, per germline. V lost 2 bases and J lost 2; bases outside the gene matches: 3. The CDR3 is 14 amino acids. CDR3 loop: CSVEFGTAYNEQFF. CDR3 coding DNA: TGCAGCGTTGAATTCGGGACAGCCTACAATGAGCAGTTCTTC.

This clonotype was detected only a few times. The CDR3 nucleotides read TGCAGTGCTAGAGAGGGGACTACGACCACAGATACGCAGTATTTT. As protein: CSAREGTTTTDTQYF. This chain links TRBV20-1 with TRBJ2-3, with 7 nucleotides matching TRBD2. The CDR3 is 15 residues long. V was pared by 0 bases and J by 2 bases, with 5 bases of the junction left unmatched. Germline V gives CDR1 DFQATT, CDR2 SNEGSKA (reference sequence).

This clonotype was seen only a few times. V is TRBV14 and J is TRBJ1-1; D uncertain. The CDR3 has 13 amino acids. Germline V gene data show CDR1 as SGHDN and CDR2 as FVKESK. Trimming cost V 0 bases and J 0 bases, with 2 bases left between them. The CDR3: CASSQEMNTEAFF. As DNA, the CDR3 is TGTGCCAGCAGCCAAGAGATGAACACTGAAGCTTTCTTT.

This clonotype was observed at least ten times. This chain uses TRBV30 with TRBJ2-2; D uncertain. The CDR3 consists of 12 residues. Trimming removed 7 bases from V and 3 bases from J, with 9 bases in between. The germline CDR1 and CDR2 sequences are GTSNPN and SVGIG (reference sequence). The CDR3 bases are TGTGCCTTAAAGTCGGACACCGGGGAGCTGTTTTTT. It yields the protein CALKSDTGELFF.

This clonotype was detected a few times. The chain couples TRBV5-1 to TRBJ2-3; unclear D gene. CDR1 SGHRS and CDR2 YFSETQ come from the germline V gene. The CDR3 contains 14 residues. V shed 3 bases and J shed 7 bases, with 15 bases lying between them. As DNA, the CDR3 is TGCGCCAGCAGCTCGGACCCCCAAAGGAATACGCAGTATTTT. Amino acids: CASSSDPQRNTQYF.

This clonotype was seen only a few times. V usage is TRBV6-6 and J usage is TRBJ1-3, with D possibly TRBD1 on 5 matching bases. This CDR3 contains 13 residues. Trimming stripped 6 bases from V and 0 bases from J, with 6 bases between. Germline lookup yields CDR1 MNHNY and CDR2 SVGAGI (reference sequence). CDR3 sequence reads: CASRDISGNTIYF. The CDR3 DNA follows: TGTGCCAGCAGGGACATCTCTGGAAACACCATATATTTT.